This T cell receptor (beta chain) came from a study of blood T cell repertoires in COVID-19. For the study at large: The study drew acute and convalescent COVID-19 samples from the United States, Italy and Spain. T cells, B-cell-depleted T cells, or PBMCs supplied cDNA or gDNA.

The sample holds a few counts of this clone. Per the study methods: Amplification with reference gene primers provided the estimates of nucleated cell counts. TCRdb keeps only in-frame clones here, not all; method: immunoSEQ multiplex PCR. V, J and clone size reflect that table, while D and trimming were determined from the DNA. The data contain 100,000 to 150,000 clones, over 75% of them seen just once; the ten biggest clones take up about 6.2%. The CDR3 spans 16 residues. CDR1 and CDR2 from the germline V gene are LNHDA and SQIVND (reference sequence). The V and J ends lost 7 bases and 2 bases, in that order; junction bases with no gene match: 9.

Material: peripheral blood. The rearrangement uses TRBV19 and TRBJ1-5, with 9 nucleotides matching TRBD1. This receptor was taken from an elderly man with active or convalescent COVID-19. The CDR3 loop is CASTPQGAIGNQPQHF. Written as DNA, the CDR3 is TGTGCCAGTACTCCACAGGGGGCTATCGGCAATCAGCCCCAGCATTTT.